These 25 T cell receptor beta chains originate from one sample sequenced in a study of cytomegalovirus exposure and HLA in healthy donors (dated by TCRdb to the late 2010s). Library prep was done by the immunoSEQ multiplex PCR assay. For the multiplex PCR, a mixture combining 60 forward primers for TCR Vbeta segments and 13 reverse primers for TCR Jbeta segments was used. TCRdb retrieved this table from immuneACCESS and kept in-frame rearrangements only. Not all clones are present; in checked studies, unresolved V genes account for under half, and no reason is known for the remainder. This sample comprises more than 100,000 clones, over 70% of them detected only once. The ten largest make up 7.5% to 9% of the sample. The sequenced sample consisted of PBMCs. The source is a female donor in good health and CMV-seropositive.

This rearrangement joins TRBV18 to TRBJ1-4, with 12 bases aligning to TRBD1. The CDR3 runs to 15 residues. J was trimmed by 7 bases and V by 2 bases; bases with no gene match: 2. In germline, CDR1 is KGHSH, CDR2 LQKENI. Written as DNA, the CDR3 is TGTGCCAGCTCACCAGGGACAGGGGGCACTGAAAAACTGTTTTTT. Translating gives CASSPGTGGTEKLFF.

V gene TRBV30 combines with J gene TRBJ1-5; no reliable D call. Trimming took off 0 bases at V and 7 bases at J, with 10 bases between the two ends. The CDR3 has 13 residues. The V gene's germline CDR1 is GTSNPN and CDR2 SVGIG (reference sequence). This chain's CDR3 is CAWSVQSGQPQHF. The DNA for the CDR3 is TGTGCCTGGAGTGTACAAAGCGGGCAGCCCCAGCATTTT.

V and J are TRBV4-1 and TRBJ2-5; weak D call: TRBD1 (7 bases). The V gene's germline CDR1 is MGHRA and CDR2 YSYEKL. V lost 1 base and J lost 6, with 12 bases in between. The CDR3 covers 14 residues. In DNA, the CDR3 is TGCGCCAGCAGCCAAGGTTCAGGGGGGAAGACCCAGTACTTC. Protein product: CASSQGSGGKTQYF.

This chain joins TRBV11-2 and TRBJ2-7; 8 nucleotides agree with TRBD1. CDR1 is SGHAT, CDR2 FQNNGV, per germline. Trimming at V came to 0 bases and at J to 2 bases, leaving 6 bases not matched to a gene. CDR3 size: 16 residues. The CDR3 is CASSLDPGTGTYEQYF. CDR3 coding DNA: TGTGCCAGCAGCTTAGATCCCGGGACAGGAACCTACGAGCAGTACTTC.

The count of this clone is one. The CDR3 nucleotides are TGTGCCAGCAGCTCTATGCTAGCGGGGGGCAATGAGCAGTTCTTC. Protein sequence: CASSSMLAGGNEQFF. The chain links TRBV7-2 to TRBJ2-1; the match to TRBD2 covers 11 bases. The CDR3 totals 15 residues. With V trimmed by 4 bases and J by 6 bases, 5 bases remained unmatched. From germline, CDR1 is SGHTA and CDR2 FQGNSA.

V usage is TRBV7-8 and J usage is TRBJ2-2; D might be TRBD2 (5 bases). The germline V gene has CDR1 SGHVS and CDR2 FQNEAQ. The CDR3 sequence is 14 residues long. Trimming cost V 1 base and J 5 bases, with 8 bases left between them. Here the CDR3 DNA reads TGTGCCAGCAGCTTAGGAGAGGGAACCGGGGAGCTGTTTTTT. Translated, it gives CASSLGEGTGELFF. Drawing the rest from reference TRBV7-8 and TRBJ2-2, the complete variable domain is GAGVSQSPRYKVAKRGQDVALRCDPISGHVSLFWYQQALGQGPEFLTYFQNEAQLDKSGLPSDRFFAERPEGSVSTLKIQRTQQEDSAVYLCASSLGEGTGELFFGEGSRLTVL.

The genes are TRBV6-1 and TRBJ2-7, with 7 bases aligning to TRBD1. This CDR3 is built from 14 residues. Germline-derived CDR1 and CDR2 are MNHNS and SASEGT. V gave up 5 bases and J gave up 3 bases; unmatched junction bases: 7. For the CDR3, the DNA is TGTGCCAGCAGTCCGGGACAGCTAGGCTACGAGCAGTACTTC. Its translation is CASSPGQLGYEQYF.

This CDR3 reads CASSLGRGGIGSPLHF. The DNA for the CDR3 is TGTGCCAGCAGCCTCGGACGGGGTGGGATAGGTTCACCCCTCCACTTT. The rearrangement links TRBV9 to TRBJ1-6; D remains ambiguous. The CDR3 loop spans 16 amino acids. The V gene's germline CDR1 is SGDLS and CDR2 YYNGEE. V was pared by 4 bases and J by 9 bases, with 20 bases between.

The chain joins TRBV5-1 to TRBJ2-3; 7 nucleotides align to TRBD1. From germline, CDR1 is SGHRS and CDR2 YFSETQ. The CDR3 loop spans 12 amino acids. Germline trimming cut 0 bases from V and 10 bases from J; bases unmatched to any gene: 2. In nucleotides, the CDR3 is TGCGCCAGCAGCTTGGACAGGGGTGCGCAGTATTTT. Protein product: CASSLDRGAQYF.

The chain recombines TRBV2 with TRBJ2-7; D is perhaps TRBD2 (5 bases). V was shortened by 6 bases and J by 12 bases, with 21 bases between the two germline ends. Germline V gene lookup returns CDR1 SNHLY and CDR2 FYNNEI. This CDR3 spans 13 amino acids. In nucleotides, the CDR3 is TGTGCCAGCAGCCCAGAGACTACACCGGGTCGGTACTTC. Translating gives CASSPETTPGRYF.

The rearrangement joins TRBV23-1 to TRBJ2-3, with 8 nucleotides matching TRBD1. TRBV23-1 is an ORF; its function is uncertain. J was trimmed by 3 bases and V by 4 bases; bases with no gene match: 15. The CDR3 is 18 amino acids. The CDR3 DNA reads TGCGCCAGCAGTCTTAATCTCCCGGTAGGACAGGGAACAGATACGCAGTATTTT. It codes for CASSLNLPVGQGTDTQYF.

The V gene is TRBV6-1, the J gene TRBJ1-3; D remains unclear. The length of the CDR3 is 16 residues. Germline lookup yields CDR1 MNHNS and CDR2 SASEGT. V was pared by 0 bases and J by 0 bases, with 9 bases between. CDR3 DNA: TGTGCCAGCAGTGAAGCCCCGGGGAACTCTGGAAACACCATATATTTT. Protein sequence: CASSEAPGNSGNTIYF.

This clone was counted a single time. The chain couples TRBV7-2 to TRBJ2-1; 7 bases are shared with TRBD1. Looked up from germline, CDR1 is SGHTA and CDR2 is FQGNSA. V lost 4 bases and J lost 7; bases outside the gene matches: 7. The CDR3 has 14 amino acids. The chain's CDR3 is CASSSRAGGNEQFF. The CDR3 DNA follows: TGTGCCAGCAGCTCCCGGGCAGGGGGAAATGAGCAGTTCTTC.

The rearrangement links TRBV29-1 to TRBJ2-5; D is possibly TRBD2 (7 bases). Gene TRBJ2-7 matches the end of the DNA better, so the J call may be wrong. Germline values: CDR1 SQVTM, CDR2 ANQGSEA. The CDR3 runs 13 residues. CDR3 residues: CSVDGGASYEQYF. The CDR3 DNA is TGCAGCGTTGATGGGGGGGCGTCCTACGAGCAGTACTTC.

The chain recombines TRBV10-3 with TRBJ1-6; D perhaps matches TRBD1 (5 bases). Germline-derived CDR1 and CDR2 are ENHRY and SYGVKD. V lost 7 bases to trimming and J lost 4 bases, with 8 bases between them. The CDR3 runs 13 residues. The CDR3 is CAINGGYNSPLHF. The CDR3 DNA reads TGTGCCATCAATGGGGGGTATAATTCACCCCTCCACTTT.

This rearrangement joins TRBV5-4 to TRBJ1-1, with a weak D call TRBD1 (5 bases). The V end lost 4 bases, the J end lost 1 base, and 11 bases lay between the germline ends. The CDR3 sequence is 14 residues long. Germline V gene sequence: CDR1 SGHNT, CDR2 YYREEE (reference sequence). CDR3 in amino acids: CASSRGRENTEAFF. CDR3 DNA: TGTGCCAGCAGCCGGGGGAGGGAGAACACTGAAGCTTTCTTT.

V usage is TRBV4-1 and J usage is TRBJ2-2; 9 nucleotides align to TRBD2. This CDR3 spans 16 amino acids. Unmatched junction bases numbered 10, after V lost 2 bases and J lost 9 bases. CDR1 and CDR2 from the germline V gene are MGHRA and YSYEKL. CDR3 amino acids: CASSQSLAGVGRELFF. DNA for the CDR3: TGCGCCAGCAGCCAATCGTTAGCGGGGGTAGGGAGGGAGCTGTTTTTT.

CDR3 amino acids: CAISPNGRVGTEAFF. DNA for the CDR3: TGTGCCATCAGCCCAAATGGCAGGGTGGGTACTGAAGCTTTCTTT. The rearrangement joins TRBV10-3 to TRBJ1-1; weak D call: TRBD1 (5 bases). Deletions cut 6 bases from V and 5 bases from J, with 19 bases between. The CDR3 length is 15 residues. CDR1 and CDR2 from the germline V gene are ENHRY and SYGVKD.

CDR3 sequence: CASSLQGADEKLFF. The CDR3, as DNA: TGTGCCAGCAGTTTACAGGGGGCGGACGAAAAACTGTTTTTT. This sequence joins TRBV27 and TRBJ1-4, with 8 bases fitting TRBD1. CDR3 length: 14 residues. V lost 2 bases to trimming and J lost 8 bases; unmatched junction nucleotides: 4. Germline CDR1 and CDR2: MNHEY and SMNVEV (reference sequence).

The chain is built from TRBV28 and TRBJ2-7; TRBD1 is a possible D gene (6 bases). This CDR3 comprises 15 residues. V was pared by 10 bases and J by 4 bases, with 23 bases between. Germline CDR1 is MDHEN and CDR2 is SYDVKM. The CDR3 DNA reads TGTGCCACCCTCCGCCGAGAGACAGGTCGGTACGAGCAGTACTTC. This gives the protein CATLRRETGRYEQYF.

This sequence joins TRBV7-9 and TRBJ2-7; tentatively, D is TRBD2 (6 bases). CDR1 and CDR2 from the germline V gene are SEHNR and FQNEAQ (reference sequence). V dropped 4 bases and J dropped 0 bases, with 22 bases sitting between them. This CDR3 region has 18 residues. The CDR3 is CASSSPVVTGRSSYEQYF. The DNA of the CDR3 is TGTGCCAGCAGCTCACCTGTAGTGACCGGGAGAAGCTCCTACGAGCAGTACTTC.

This clone showed up just a few times. This sequence joins TRBV5-1 and TRBJ2-3, with D tentatively TRBD2 (7 bases). This CDR3 spans 16 amino acids. The germline V gene encodes CDR1 SGHRS and CDR2 YFSETQ. V lost 0 bases to trimming and J lost 4 bases, with 15 bases between them. For the CDR3, the DNA is TGCGCCAGCAGCTTGGATGGGGGGGCCGGGGCAGATACGCAGTATTTT. This translates into CASSLDGGAGADTQYF.

This clone was observed once. The J gene is TRBJ2-1, the V gene TRBV7-9; TRBD2 aligns across 10 bases. This CDR3 spans 15 amino acids. Germline CDR1 is SEHNR and CDR2 is FQNEAQ (reference sequence). With 4 bases clipped from V and 7 bases from J, the junction kept 7 bases outside the gene matches. CDR3 sequence (DNA): TGTGCCAGCAGCTCCGCGCTAGCGGGGGAAAATGAGCAGTTCTTC. Amino acid sequence: CASSSALAGENEQFF.

This chain connects TRBV7-9 to TRBJ2-7; 14 bases map to TRBD2. The CDR3 is 17 amino acids. The germline V gene encodes CDR1 SEHNR and CDR2 FQNEAQ (reference sequence). V shed 5 bases, J shed 0 bases, and the junction held 6 bases outside the gene matches. CDR3: CASSRTSGGTSSYEQYF. The CDR3 region has the DNA TGTGCCAGCAGCCGGACTAGCGGGGGGACGAGCTCCTACGAGCAGTACTTC.

The rearrangement joins TRBV5-4 to TRBJ1-4; 8 bases match TRBD1. The V gene end was trimmed by 4 bases and the J gene end by 15 bases; junction bases not matched to a gene: 8. This CDR3 is built from 12 residues. Per the germline V gene, CDR1 is SGHNT and CDR2 is YYREEE (reference sequence). CDR3 in DNA: TGTGCCAGCAGCCCAGACAGGGGACCGGTGTTTTTT. The encoded protein is CASSPDRGPVFF. Full variable domain (remainder filled in from reference TRBV5-4 and TRBJ1-4): ETGVTQSPTHLIKTRGQQVTLRCSSQSGHNTVSWYQQALGQGPQFIFQYYREEENGRGNFPPRFSGLQFPNYSSELNVNALELDDSALYLCASSPDRGPVFFGSGTQLSVL.